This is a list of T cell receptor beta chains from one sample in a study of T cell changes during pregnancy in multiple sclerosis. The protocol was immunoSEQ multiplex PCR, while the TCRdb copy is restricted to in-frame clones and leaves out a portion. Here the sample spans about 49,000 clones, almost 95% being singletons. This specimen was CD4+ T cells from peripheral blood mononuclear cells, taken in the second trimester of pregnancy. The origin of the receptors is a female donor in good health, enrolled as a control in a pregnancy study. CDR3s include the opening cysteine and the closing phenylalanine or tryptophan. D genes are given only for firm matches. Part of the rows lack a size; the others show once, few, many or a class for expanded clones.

CDR3aa: CASSRGTSDNSPLHF
CDR3nt: TGTGCCAGCAGCCGAGGGACATCGGATAATTCACCCCTCCACTTT
d_gene: NA
j_gene: TRBJ1-6
abundance: few
len: 15
v_gene: TRBV7-8

CDR3aa: CASSGTIWDREDYTF
CDR3nt: TGTGCCAGCAGTGGAACTATCTGGGACAGGGAGGACTACACCTTC
d_gene: TRBD1
j_gene: TRBJ1-2
abundance: few
len: 15
v_gene: TRBV2

CDR3aa: CASSEPQGQANTEAFF
CDR3nt: TGTGCCAGCAGCGAGCCCCAGGGACAGGCGAACACTGAAGCTTTCTTT
d_gene: TRBD1
j_gene: TRBJ1-1
abundance: NA
len: 16
v_gene: TRBV9

CDR3aa: CASSLVTGPNYEQYF
CDR3nt: TGTGCCAGCAGTCTCGTGACAGGGCCCAACTACGAGCAGTACTTC
d_gene: TRBD1
j_gene: TRBJ2-7
abundance: NA
len: 15
v_gene: TRBV7-8

CDR3aa: CASSKGVGPSGANVLTF
CDR3nt: TGTGCCAGCAGCAAAGGGGTGGGGCCTTCTGGGGCCAACGTCCTGACTTTC
d_gene: NA
j_gene: TRBJ2-6
abundance: NA
len: 17
v_gene: TRBV21-1

CDR3aa: CASSPWGLDRASNEQFF
CDR3nt: TGTGCCAGCAGCCCTTGGGGGTTGGACAGGGCCTCAAATGAGCAGTTCTTC
d_gene: TRBD1
j_gene: TRBJ2-1
abundance: NA
len: 17
v_gene: TRBV11-2

CDR3aa: CASSVNMNTEAFF
CDR3nt: TGTGCCAGCAGCGTAAACATGAACACTGAAGCTTTCTTT
d_gene: NA
j_gene: TRBJ1-1
abundance: NA
len: 13
v_gene: TRBV7-3

CDR3aa: CASSLEQGSEQFF
CDR3nt: TGTGCCAGCAGCTTAGAACAGGGGAGTGAGCAGTTCTTC
d_gene: TRBD1
j_gene: TRBJ2-1
abundance: NA
len: 13
v_gene: TRBV7-9

CDR3aa: CASLRDRGSGADTQYF
CDR3nt: TGTGCCAGCCTAAGAGACAGGGGGTCAGGGGCAGATACGCAGTATTTT
d_gene: TRBD1
j_gene: TRBJ2-3
abundance: NA
len: 16
v_gene: TRBV2

CDR3aa: CASSHATGTGHGYTF
CDR3nt: TGCGCCAGCAGCCATGCAACCGGGACAGGGCATGGCTACACCTTC
d_gene: TRBD1
j_gene: TRBJ1-2
abundance: NA
len: 15
v_gene: TRBV4-3

CDR3aa: CSVLGLAGGSTDTQYF
CDR3nt: TGCAGCGTCCTCGGACTAGCGGGGGGGAGCACAGATACGCAGTATTTT
d_gene: TRBD2
j_gene: TRBJ2-3
abundance: NA
len: 16
v_gene: TRBV29-1

CDR3aa: CASKNYQQGIYNSPLHF
CDR3nt: TGTGCCAGCAAGAACTACCAACAGGGGATCTATAATTCACCCCTCCACTTT
d_gene: TRBD1
j_gene: TRBJ1-6
abundance: NA
len: 17
v_gene: TRBV5-4

CDR3aa: CASANRDYSYEQYF
CDR3nt: TGCGCCAGCGCTAACCGGGACTACTCCTACGAGCAGTACTTC
d_gene: TRBD2
j_gene: TRBJ2-7
abundance: NA
len: 14
v_gene: TRBV5-1

CDR3aa: CASSAFGEAGVETQYF
CDR3nt: TGCGCCAGCAGCGCCTTCGGGGAAGCGGGGGTAGAGACCCAGTACTTC
d_gene: TRBD2
j_gene: TRBJ2-5
abundance: once
len: 16
v_gene: TRBV5-1

CDR3aa: CASSLQGNTGELFF
CDR3nt: TGTGCCAGCAGCTTGCAGGGGAACACCGGGGAGCTGTTTTTT
d_gene: NA
j_gene: TRBJ2-2
abundance: NA
len: 14
v_gene: TRBV7-2

CDR3aa: CASSRTGDVYNEQFF
CDR3nt: TGTGCCAGCAGTAGGACAGGGGATGTCTACAATGAGCAGTTCTTC
d_gene: TRBD1
j_gene: TRBJ2-1
abundance: NA
len: 15
v_gene: TRBV6-5

CDR3aa: CASSYSGGEGFPQHF
CDR3nt: TGTGCCAGCAGTTACTCCGGCGGGGAGGGGTTTCCCCAGCATTTT
d_gene: NA
j_gene: TRBJ1-5
abundance: NA
len: 15
v_gene: TRBV6-5

CDR3aa: CASSPAALLAQSTDTQYF
CDR3nt: TGTGCCAGCAGCCCAGCTGCGCTACTAGCCCAAAGCACAGATACGCAGTATTTT
d_gene: NA
j_gene: TRBJ2-3
abundance: NA
len: 18
v_gene: TRBV9

CDR3aa: CAISESGRVGNQPQHF
CDR3nt: TGTGCCATCAGTGAGTCGGGCAGGGTTGGCAATCAGCCCCAGCATTTT
d_gene: NA
j_gene: TRBJ1-5
abundance: NA
len: 16
v_gene: TRBV10-3

CDR3aa: CASSRTGKNNYEQYF
CDR3nt: TGCGCCAGCAGCAGGACAGGGAAAAATAACTACGAGCAGTACTTC
d_gene: TRBD1
j_gene: TRBJ2-7
abundance: NA
len: 15
v_gene: TRBV5-1

CDR3aa: CASSTGQGNTEAFF
CDR3nt: TGTGCCAGTAGTACCGGACAGGGTAACACTGAAGCTTTCTTT
d_gene: TRBD1
j_gene: TRBJ1-1
abundance: NA
len: 14
v_gene: TRBV19

CDR3aa: CASSIAGGQFNSGNTIYF
CDR3nt: TGTGCCAGTAGTATAGCAGGAGGGCAGTTTAACTCTGGAAACACCATATATTTT
d_gene: NA
j_gene: TRBJ1-3
abundance: NA
len: 18
v_gene: TRBV19

CDR3aa: CASSLNRGPFTDTQYF
CDR3nt: TGTGCCAGCAGTCTCAACAGGGGGCCGTTCACAGATACGCAGTATTTT
d_gene: TRBD1
j_gene: TRBJ2-3
abundance: NA
len: 16
v_gene: TRBV5-8

CDR3aa: CATETGAYNEQFF
CDR3nt: TGTGCCACCGAGACAGGGGCTTACAATGAGCAGTTCTTC
d_gene: TRBD1
j_gene: TRBJ2-1
abundance: once
len: 13
v_gene: TRBV19

CDR3aa: CASSSRLAAPDTQYF
CDR3nt: TGTGCCAGCAGTTCCCGACTAGCGGCACCAGATACGCAGTATTTT
d_gene: TRBD2
j_gene: TRBJ2-3
abundance: NA
len: 15
v_gene: TRBV11-3

CDR3aa: CASSLFSGGASDTQYF
CDR3nt: TGTGCCAGCAGCCTCTTTAGCGGGGGCGCGTCGGATACGCAGTATTTT
d_gene: TRBD2
j_gene: TRBJ2-3
abundance: NA
len: 16
v_gene: TRBV7-3

CDR3aa: CASSFGLSGGELFF
CDR3nt: TGTGCCAGCAGCTTTGGACTCTCCGGGGGGGAGCTGTTTTTT
d_gene: NA
j_gene: TRBJ2-2
abundance: once
len: 14
v_gene: TRBV5-6

CDR3aa: CASSAGGGEPLHF
CDR3nt: TGTGCCAGCAGTGCGGGGGGCGGGGAACCCCTCCACTTT
d_gene: NA
j_gene: TRBJ1-6
abundance: once
len: 13
v_gene: TRBV6-4

CDR3aa: CASRGQPTTYGYTF
CDR3nt: TGTGCCAGCAGGGGACAGCCGACAACCTATGGCTACACCTTC
d_gene: TRBD1
j_gene: TRBJ1-2
abundance: NA
len: 14
v_gene: TRBV6-1

CDR3aa: CASSYISGIPYGYTF
CDR3nt: TGCGCCAGCAGCTACATCTCAGGGATTCCCTATGGCTACACCTTC
d_gene: NA
j_gene: TRBJ1-2
abundance: NA
len: 15
v_gene: TRBV5-1

CDR3aa: CASSDGGSPYEQYF
CDR3nt: TGTGCCAGCAGTGACGGGGGTAGCCCCTACGAGCAGTACTTC
d_gene: NA
j_gene: TRBJ2-7
abundance: NA
len: 14
v_gene: TRBV6-6

CDR3aa: CASSIGRTSAYYEQYF
CDR3nt: TGTGCCAGTAGTATAGGCCGGACTAGCGCCTACTACGAGCAGTACTTC
d_gene: TRBD2
j_gene: TRBJ2-7
abundance: NA
len: 16
v_gene: TRBV19

CDR3aa: CASSLELGPATGELFF
CDR3nt: TGTGCCAGCAGCTTAGAACTAGGGCCAGCCACCGGGGAGCTGTTTTTT
d_gene: NA
j_gene: TRBJ2-2
abundance: NA
len: 16
v_gene: TRBV7-9

CDR3aa: CASSLPLSGANVLTF
CDR3nt: TGTGCCAGCAGCTTGCCCCTCTCTGGGGCCAACGTCCTGACTTTC
d_gene: NA
j_gene: TRBJ2-6
abundance: NA
len: 15
v_gene: TRBV5-4

CDR3aa: CATRAGLAGVTDTQYF
CDR3nt: TGCGCCACCCGGGCGGGACTAGCGGGGGTAACAGATACGCAGTATTTT
d_gene: TRBD2
j_gene: TRBJ2-3
abundance: NA
len: 16
v_gene: TRBV5-1

CDR3aa: CASSPLPGQGRTEAFF
CDR3nt: TGTGCCAGCTCACCTTTACCGGGACAGGGGAGAACTGAAGCTTTCTTT
d_gene: TRBD1
j_gene: TRBJ1-1
abundance: NA
len: 16
v_gene: TRBV18

CDR3aa: CASSGTRTDTQYF
CDR3nt: TGTGCCAGCAGCGGGACACGAACAGATACGCAGTATTTT
d_gene: NA
j_gene: TRBJ2-3
abundance: NA
len: 13
v_gene: TRBV6-1

CDR3aa: CASSLAGLTDTQYF
CDR3nt: TGTGCCAGCTCTCTAGCGGGGCTCACAGATACGCAGTATTTT
d_gene: TRBD2
j_gene: TRBJ2-3
abundance: NA
len: 14
v_gene: TRBV7-6

CDR3aa: CAISESNPGETQYF
CDR3nt: TGTGCCATCAGTGAGTCTAACCCCGGAGAGACCCAGTACTTC
d_gene: NA
j_gene: TRBJ2-5
abundance: NA
len: 14
v_gene: TRBV10-3

CDR3aa: CAISGDTSNTEAFF
CDR3nt: TGTGCCATCAGTGGGGACACCTCGAACACTGAAGCTTTCTTT
d_gene: NA
j_gene: TRBJ1-1
abundance: NA
len: 14
v_gene: TRBV10-3

CDR3aa: CASSLYGGGTDTQYF
CDR3nt: TGTGCCAGCAGCTTATACGGCGGGGGGACAGATACGCAGTATTTT
d_gene: TRBD2
j_gene: TRBJ2-3
abundance: NA
len: 15
v_gene: TRBV11-3

CDR3aa: CASSLAAGGFSTDTQYF
CDR3nt: TGCGCCAGCAGCTTGGCAGCAGGGGGCTTCAGCACAGATACGCAGTATTTT
d_gene: TRBD1
j_gene: TRBJ2-3
abundance: NA
len: 17
v_gene: TRBV5-1

CDR3aa: CASSLASREPYTF
CDR3nt: TGTGCCAGCAGCTTAGCTTCACGGGAGCCCTACACCTTC
d_gene: NA
j_gene: TRBJ1-2
abundance: NA
len: 13
v_gene: TRBV11-1

CDR3aa: CASSVVAGDGANIQYF
CDR3nt: TGTGCCAGCAGCGTAGTAGCGGGGGACGGTGCAAACATTCAGTACTTC
d_gene: TRBD2
j_gene: TRBJ2-4
abundance: NA
len: 16
v_gene: TRBV5-6

CDR3aa: CATSRGSSSGNTIYF
CDR3nt: TGTGCCACCAGCAGAGGATCTAGCTCTGGAAACACCATATATTTT
d_gene: NA
j_gene: TRBJ1-3
abundance: NA
len: 15
v_gene: TRBV15